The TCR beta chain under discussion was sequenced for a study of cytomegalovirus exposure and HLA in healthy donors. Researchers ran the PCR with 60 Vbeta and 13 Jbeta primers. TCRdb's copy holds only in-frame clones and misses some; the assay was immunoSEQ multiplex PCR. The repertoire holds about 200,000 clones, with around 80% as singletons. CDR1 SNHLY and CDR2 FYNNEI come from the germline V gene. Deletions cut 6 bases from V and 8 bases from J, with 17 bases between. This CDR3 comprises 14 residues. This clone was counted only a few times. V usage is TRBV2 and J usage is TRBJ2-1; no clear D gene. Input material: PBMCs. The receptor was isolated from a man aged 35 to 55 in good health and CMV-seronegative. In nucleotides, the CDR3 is TGTGCCAGCAGCCTTACAAGGCACCTAGATGAGCAGTTCTTC. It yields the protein CASSLTRHLDEQFF. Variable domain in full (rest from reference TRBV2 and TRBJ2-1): EPEVTQTPSHQVTQMGQEVILRCVPISNHLYFYWYRQILGQKVEFLVSFYNNEISEKSEIFDDQFSVERPDGSNFTLKIRSTKLEDSAMYFCASSLTRHLDEQFFGPGTRLTVL.